This TCR beta chain was captured in a study of cytomegalovirus exposure and HLA in healthy donors. PCR was performed using 60 Vbeta and 13 Jbeta primers. Here immunoSEQ multiplex PCR was the method, and the copy in TCRdb shows in-frame clones only, minus some. The sample has about 110,000 clones, 15% seen once. Findings and limits, study-wide: Cytomegalovirus association was listed for 150 to 200 TCR beta chains. Most subjects' HLA-A and HLA-B alleles were reportedly predicted from TCR beta sequences.

After removal of 5 bases from V and 7 bases from J, the junction contained 3 bases not matched to a gene. The CDR3 extends over 12 amino acids. Germline CDR1 ENHRY, CDR2 SYGVKD. Donors counted as nominally healthy when sampled, yet unrecorded immune exposures were likely. About this clone: The antigen is undetermined.

The TCR originated in a woman aged 18-30 years in good health and CMV-seronegative. The rearrangement joins TRBV10-3 to TRBJ1-1, with TRBD1 matching 8 bases. The sample taken for sequencing was PBMCs. In DNA, the CDR3 is TGTGCCATCAGTTACAGGGGGAATGAAGCTTTCTTT. As protein: CAISYRGNEAFF.